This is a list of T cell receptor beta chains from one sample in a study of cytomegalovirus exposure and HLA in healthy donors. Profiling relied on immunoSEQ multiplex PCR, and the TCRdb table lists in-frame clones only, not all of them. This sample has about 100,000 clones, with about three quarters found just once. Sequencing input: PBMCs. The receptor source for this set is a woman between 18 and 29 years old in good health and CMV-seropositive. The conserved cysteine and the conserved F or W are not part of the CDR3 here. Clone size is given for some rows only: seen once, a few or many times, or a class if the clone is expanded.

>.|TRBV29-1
SVGAEGLSSYNEQF
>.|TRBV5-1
ASSFTPRGYNEQF
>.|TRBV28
ASSISGRAFEQF
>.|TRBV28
ASSFLTVSYEQY
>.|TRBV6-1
ASSPGGGGELF
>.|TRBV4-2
ASSQERVDRGEF
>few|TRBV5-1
ASSQDAGLLAEAF
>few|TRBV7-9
ASSLVGGASTDTQY
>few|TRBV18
ASSYRRTENTGELF
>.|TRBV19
ASSISQGDSPLH
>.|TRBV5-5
ASSLVRTSGSSYNEQF
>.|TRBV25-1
ASSEQGLGQPQH
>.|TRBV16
ASSPPWGSGNTIY
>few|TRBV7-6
ASSLQGASWQF
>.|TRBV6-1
ASSGTENSPLH
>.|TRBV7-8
ASSSGLAGGPEVETQY
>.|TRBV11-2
ASSPFQVYGYT
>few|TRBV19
ASSGAGAGSYEQY
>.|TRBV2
ASSISGPLYEQY
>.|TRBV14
ASSRTGQGQGIGTNEKLF
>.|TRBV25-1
ASSGSPGLAEYNEQF
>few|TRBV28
ASSLGFVTSTNEKLF
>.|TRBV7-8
ASSDPDSPNEKLF
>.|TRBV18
ASSTQGGNTEAF
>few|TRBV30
AWSHGSKLF
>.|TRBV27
ASSLRGQATNEKLF